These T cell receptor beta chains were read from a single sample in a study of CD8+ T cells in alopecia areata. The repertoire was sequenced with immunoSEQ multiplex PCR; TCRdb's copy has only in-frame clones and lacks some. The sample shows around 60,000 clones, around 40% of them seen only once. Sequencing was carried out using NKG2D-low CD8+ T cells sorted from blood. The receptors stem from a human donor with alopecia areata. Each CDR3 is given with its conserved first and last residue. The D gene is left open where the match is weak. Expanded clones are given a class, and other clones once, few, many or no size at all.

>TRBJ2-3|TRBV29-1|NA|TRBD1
CSVVGTGGSDTQYF
TGCAGCGTTGTAGGGACAGGGGGCTCAGATACGCAGTATTTT
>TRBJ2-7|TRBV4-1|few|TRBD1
CASSQEDRVTYEQYF
TGCGCCAGCAGCCAAGAAGACAGGGTGACATACGAGCAGTACTTC
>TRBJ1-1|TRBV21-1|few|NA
CASSPTHMNTEAFF
TGTGCCAGCAGCCCCACACATATGAACACTGAAGCTTTCTTT
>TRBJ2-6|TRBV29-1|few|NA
CSVRGAGANVLTF
TGCAGCGTCAGGGGTGCTGGGGCCAACGTCCTGACTTTC
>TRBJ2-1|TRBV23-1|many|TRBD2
CASPTSGSIDNEQFF
TGCGCCAGCCCGACTAGCGGGAGTATCGACAATGAGCAGTTCTTC
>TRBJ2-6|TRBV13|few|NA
CAIDILVSGANVLTF
TGTGCCATTGACATACTAGTCTCTGGGGCCAACGTCCTGACTTTC
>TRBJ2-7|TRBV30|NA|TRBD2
CAWSVLAGVNEQYF
TGTGCCTGGAGTGTACTAGCGGGAGTCAACGAGCAGTACTTC
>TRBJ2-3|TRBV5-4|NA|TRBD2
CASSLWEGRTDTQYF
TGTGCCAGCAGCTTGTGGGAGGGCCGGACAGATACGCAGTATTTT
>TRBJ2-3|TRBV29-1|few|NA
CSVGIRGPTDTQYF
TGCAGCGTTGGGATTCGCGGCCCCACAGATACGCAGTATTTT
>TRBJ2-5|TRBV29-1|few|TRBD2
CSVVVTSGRAVEETQYF
TGCAGCGTTGTGGTAACTAGCGGGAGGGCCGTGGAAGAGACCCAGTACTTC
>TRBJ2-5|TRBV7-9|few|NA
CASSTGLQETQYF
TGTGCCAGCAGCACGGGATTACAAGAGACCCAGTACTTC
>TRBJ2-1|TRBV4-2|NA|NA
CASSQAQFSRGNEQFF
TGTGCCAGCAGCCAAGCCCAATTTTCCAGGGGCAATGAGCAGTTCTTC
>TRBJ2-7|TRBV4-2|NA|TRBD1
CASSQEATGADEQYF
TGTGCCAGCAGCCAGGAAGCGACAGGGGCGGACGAGCAGTACTTC
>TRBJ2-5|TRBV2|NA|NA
CASITSGAQETQYF
TGTGCCAGCATAACCTCAGGGGCGCAAGAGACCCAGTACTTC
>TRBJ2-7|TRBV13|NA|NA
CASSFQGEQYF
TGTGCCAGCAGCTTCCAGGGAGAGCAGTACTTC
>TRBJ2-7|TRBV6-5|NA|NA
CASTAEGGLREQYF
TGTGCCAGCACCGCGGAGGGCGGGCTACGTGAGCAGTACTTC
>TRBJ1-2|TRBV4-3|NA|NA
CASSHGIDGRYGYTF
TGCGCCAGCAGCCATGGCATAGACGGGAGATATGGCTACACCTTC
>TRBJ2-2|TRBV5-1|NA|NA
CASSFNRQVNTGELFF
TGCGCCAGCAGCTTTAACCGACAGGTGAACACCGGGGAGCTGTTTTTT
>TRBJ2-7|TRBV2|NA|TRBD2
CASSPGTSAFYEQYF
TGTGCCAGCAGCCCCGGGACTAGCGCATTCTACGAGCAGTACTTC
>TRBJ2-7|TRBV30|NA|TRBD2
CASRAGESYEQYF
TGTGCCTCACGAGCGGGAGAGTCCTACGAGCAGTACTTC
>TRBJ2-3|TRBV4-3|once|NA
CASSLDGGPDTQYF
TGCGCCAGCAGCCTGGACGGGGGGCCCGATACGCAGTATTTT
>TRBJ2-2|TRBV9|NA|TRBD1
CASSVDNRGNTGELFF
TGTGCCAGCAGCGTAGATAACAGGGGCAACACCGGGGAGCTGTTTTTT
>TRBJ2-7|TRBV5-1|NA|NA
CASSLEIAGPYEQYF
TGCGCCAGCAGCTTGGAAATCGCGGGGCCATACGAGCAGTACTTC
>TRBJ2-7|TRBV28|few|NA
CASSSPGLNEQYF
TGTGCCAGCAGTAGCCCCGGACTTAACGAGCAGTACTTC
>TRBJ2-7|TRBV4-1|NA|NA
CASSQDAREQYF
TGCGCCAGCAGCCAAGATGCGCGGGAGCAGTACTTC
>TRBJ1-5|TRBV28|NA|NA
CAGQKMQGLVGYSNQPQHF
TGTGCCGGACAAAAAATGCAGGGATTGGTGGGGTATAGCAATCAGCCCCAGCATTTT
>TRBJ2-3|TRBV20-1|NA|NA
CSAPDTDTQYF
TGCAGTGCTCCGGACACAGATACGCAGTATTTT
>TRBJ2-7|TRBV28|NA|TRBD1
CASSKPGTGVLYF
TGTGCCAGCAGTAAACCTGGGACAGGGGTTCTATACTTC
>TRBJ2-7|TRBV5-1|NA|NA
CASSPGSYEQYF
TGCGCCAGCAGCCCCGGAAGCTACGAGCAGTACTTC
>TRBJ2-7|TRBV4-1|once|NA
CASSQDETTINYEQYF
TGCGCCAGCAGCCAAGACGAGACCACAATCAACTACGAGCAGTACTTC
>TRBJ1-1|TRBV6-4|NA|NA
CASSDSTGGGAEAFF
TGTGCCAGCAGTGACTCGACTGGAGGAGGGGCTGAAGCTTTCTTT
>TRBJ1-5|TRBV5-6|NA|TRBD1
CASSLRGQTYSNQPQHF
TGTGCCAGCAGCTTGAGGGGACAGACATATAGCAATCAGCCCCAGCATTTT
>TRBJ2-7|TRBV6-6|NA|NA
CASSYGAPYEQYF
TGTGCCAGCAGTTACGGGGCGCCCTACGAGCAGTACTTC
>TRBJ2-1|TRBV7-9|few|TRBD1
CASSGERHDRVSSYNEQFF
TGTGCCAGCAGCGGAGAGCGCCACGACAGGGTGTCATCCTACAATGAGCAGTTCTTC
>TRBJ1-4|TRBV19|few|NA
CATSHGEKLFF
TGTGCCACCTCGCACGGGGAAAAACTGTTTTTT
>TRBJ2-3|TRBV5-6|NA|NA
CASSFTVAALTDTQYF
TGTGCCAGCAGCTTCACGGTAGCGGCACTCACAGATACGCAGTATTTT
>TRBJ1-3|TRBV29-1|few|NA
CSVDSRDGLRYF
TGCAGCGTGGACTCCCGGGACGGCCTGAGATATTTT
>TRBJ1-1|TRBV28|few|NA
CASSLFPISGAFF
TGTGCCAGCAGTTTATTTCCCATAAGTGGAGCTTTCTTT
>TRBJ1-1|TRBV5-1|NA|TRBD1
CASSFGQGGEAFF
TGCGCCAGCAGTTTTGGACAGGGCGGTGAAGCTTTCTTT
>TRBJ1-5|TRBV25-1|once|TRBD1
CASSRQGNQPQHF
TGTGCCAGCAGTCGACAGGGTAATCAGCCCCAGCATTTT